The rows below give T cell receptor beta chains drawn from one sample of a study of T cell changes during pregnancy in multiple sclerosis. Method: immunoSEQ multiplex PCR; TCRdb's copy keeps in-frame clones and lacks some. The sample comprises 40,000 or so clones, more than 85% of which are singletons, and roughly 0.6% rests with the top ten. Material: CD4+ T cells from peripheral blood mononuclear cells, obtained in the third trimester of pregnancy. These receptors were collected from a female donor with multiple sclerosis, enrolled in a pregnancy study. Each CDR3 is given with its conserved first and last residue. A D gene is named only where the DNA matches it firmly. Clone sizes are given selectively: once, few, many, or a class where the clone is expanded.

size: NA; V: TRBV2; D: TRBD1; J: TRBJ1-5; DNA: TGTGCCAGCAGTGAAAAGGGGGCAAACAATCAGCCCCAGCATTTT; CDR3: CASSEKGANNQPQHF
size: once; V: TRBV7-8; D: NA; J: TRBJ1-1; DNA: TGTGCCAGCAGCTTAATCCGGGACAAGTCCGCTGAAGCTTTCTTT; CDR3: CASSLIRDKSAEAFF
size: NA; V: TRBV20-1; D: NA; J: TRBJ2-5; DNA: TGCAGTTCGAAGCGGCGAGAGACCCAGTACTTC; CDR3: CSSKRRETQYF
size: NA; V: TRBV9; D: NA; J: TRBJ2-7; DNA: TGTGCCAGCAGCGCAGCCGACAGCGTATCCTACGAGCAGTACTTC; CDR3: CASSAADSVSYEQYF
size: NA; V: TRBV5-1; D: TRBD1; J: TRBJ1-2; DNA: TGCGCCAGCAGCTTGGGGGACAGGGAGTATGGCTACACCTTC; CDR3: CASSLGDREYGYTF
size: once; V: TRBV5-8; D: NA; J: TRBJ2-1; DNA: TGTGCCAGCAGCTTGGGGGAGAGGTCCTACAATGAGCAGTTCTTC; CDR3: CASSLGERSYNEQFF
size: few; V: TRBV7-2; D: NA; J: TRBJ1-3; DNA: TGTGCCAGCAGCCTTGGACACGGAAACACCATATATTTT; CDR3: CASSLGHGNTIYF
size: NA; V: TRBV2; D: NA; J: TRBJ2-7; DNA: TGTGCCAGCAGTCCAGGTCCCTACGAGCAGTACTTC; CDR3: CASSPGPYEQYF
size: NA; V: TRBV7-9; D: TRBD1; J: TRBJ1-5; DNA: TGTGCCAGCAGCGACAGGGGAAATCAGCCCCAGCATTTT; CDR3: CASSDRGNQPQHF
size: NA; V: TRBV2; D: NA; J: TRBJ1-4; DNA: TGTGCCAGCAGTGACCAAGGGGCTGGTTACCTACCCGAAAAACTGTTTTTT; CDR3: CASSDQGAGYLPEKLFF
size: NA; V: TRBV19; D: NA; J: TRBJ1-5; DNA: TGTGCCAGTAGTATCACAGGTGGGGCAGGCGCCCAGCATTTT; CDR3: CASSITGGAGAQHF
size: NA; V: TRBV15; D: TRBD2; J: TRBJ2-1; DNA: TGTGCCACCAGCAGGGGGACTAGCGGGAGAGGGGGTAATGAGCAGTTCTTC; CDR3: CATSRGTSGRGGNEQFF
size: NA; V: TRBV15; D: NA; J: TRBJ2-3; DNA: TGTGCCACCAGCTTGAAGGACAACACAGATACGCAGTATTTT; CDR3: CATSLKDNTDTQYF
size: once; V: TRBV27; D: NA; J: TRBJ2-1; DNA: TGTGCCAGCAGTTTCTTCAAGCGGAGCTCTTACAATGAGCAGTTCTTC; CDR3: CASSFFKRSSYNEQFF
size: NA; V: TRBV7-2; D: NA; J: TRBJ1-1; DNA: TGTGCCAGCAAACGGGGATTGAACACTGAAGCTTTCTTT; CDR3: CASKRGLNTEAFF
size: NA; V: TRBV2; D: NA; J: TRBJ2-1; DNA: TGTGCCAGCAGTGATCCCAGGGGCCCCAATGAGCAGTTCTTC; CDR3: CASSDPRGPNEQFF
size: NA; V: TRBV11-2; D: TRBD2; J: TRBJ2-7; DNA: TGTGCCAGCAGAAGAATAGCGGGAGGGCCCCACGAGCAGTACTTC; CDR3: CASRRIAGGPHEQYF
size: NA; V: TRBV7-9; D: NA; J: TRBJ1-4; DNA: TGTGCCAGCAGCTTAGGACAGGTTAATGAAAAACTGTTTTTT; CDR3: CASSLGQVNEKLFF
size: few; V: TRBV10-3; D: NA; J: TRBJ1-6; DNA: TGTGCCATCAGGTCAAGTTCTCAGGTGAATTCACCCCTCCACTTT; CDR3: CAIRSSSQVNSPLHF
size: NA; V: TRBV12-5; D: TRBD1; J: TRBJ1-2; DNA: TGTGCTAGTGGTACGATCCTAGGGGGCGTTCGTGGCTACACCTTC; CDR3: CASGTILGGVRGYTF
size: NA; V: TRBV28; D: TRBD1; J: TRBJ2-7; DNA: TGTGCCAGCAGCTTATACAGGGGAATCTACGAGCAGTACTTC; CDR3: CASSLYRGIYEQYF
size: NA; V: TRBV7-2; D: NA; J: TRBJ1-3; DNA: TGTGCCAGCAGCTTAGGTGCAGGGGGAAACACCATATATTTT; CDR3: CASSLGAGGNTIYF
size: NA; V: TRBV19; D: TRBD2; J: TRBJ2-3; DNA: TGTGCCAGTAGTATCCCTAGCGGGAGGTCCACAGATACGCAGTATTTT; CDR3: CASSIPSGRSTDTQYF
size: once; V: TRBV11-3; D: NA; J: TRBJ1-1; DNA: TGTGCCAGCAGCTTCACTACGAACACTGAAGCTTTCTTT; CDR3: CASSFTTNTEAFF
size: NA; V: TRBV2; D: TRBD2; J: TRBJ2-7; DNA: TGTGCCAGCAGTGAACCCCAGCGGGAGCGTGAGCAGTACTTC; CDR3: CASSEPQREREQYF
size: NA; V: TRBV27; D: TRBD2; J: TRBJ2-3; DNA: TGTGCCAGCAGTATACTAGCGGGGGGAGGAGATACGCAGTATTTT; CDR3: CASSILAGGGDTQYF
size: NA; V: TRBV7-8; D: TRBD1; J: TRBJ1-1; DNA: TGTGCCAGCAGCCGGGACAGGCAGGGAGAAGCTTTCTTT; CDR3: CASSRDRQGEAFF
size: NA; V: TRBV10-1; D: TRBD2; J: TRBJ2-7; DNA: TGCGCCAGCAGTGAGGGGCTAGCGGGAGCGTCCTACGAGCAGTACTTC; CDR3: CASSEGLAGASYEQYF
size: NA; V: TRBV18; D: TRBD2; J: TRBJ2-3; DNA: TGTGCCAGCTCATGGGGGACTAGCGGGAGCACAGATACGCAGTATTTT; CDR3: CASSWGTSGSTDTQYF
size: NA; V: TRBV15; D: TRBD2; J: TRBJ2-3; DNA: TGTGCCACCAGCAGAGCTACTAGCGGTAACCCTAGCACAGATACGCAGTATTTT; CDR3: CATSRATSGNPSTDTQYF
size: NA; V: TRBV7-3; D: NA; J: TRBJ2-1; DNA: TGTGCCAGCAGCTTAATAGCGGCACACTACCATGAGCAGTTCTTC; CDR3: CASSLIAAHYHEQFF
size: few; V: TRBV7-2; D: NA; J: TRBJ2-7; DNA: TGTGCCAGCAGCTTGGCGGAGGGTTACGAGCAGTACTTC; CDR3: CASSLAEGYEQYF
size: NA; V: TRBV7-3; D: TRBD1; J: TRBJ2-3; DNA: TGTGCCAGCAGCTTAAACAGGGGTGGAGATACGCAGTATTTT; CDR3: CASSLNRGGDTQYF
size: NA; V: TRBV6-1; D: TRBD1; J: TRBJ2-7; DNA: TGTGCCAGCGCCCGGGACAGGGCCTCGGAGCAGTACTTC; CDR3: CASARDRASEQYF
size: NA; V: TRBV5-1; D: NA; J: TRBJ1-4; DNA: TGCGCCAGCAGCTTGGTCCCTACCGGGGAAAAACTGTTTTTT; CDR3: CASSLVPTGEKLFF
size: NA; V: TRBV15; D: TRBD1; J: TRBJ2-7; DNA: TGTGCCACCAGCCTCCCGGACAGGGGCGCCTACGAGCAGTACTTC; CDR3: CATSLPDRGAYEQYF
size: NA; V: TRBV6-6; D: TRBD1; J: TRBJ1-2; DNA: TGTGCCAGCACGAGGCTCGCGGGACAGGTGTTTTATGGCTACACCTTC; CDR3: CASTRLAGQVFYGYTF
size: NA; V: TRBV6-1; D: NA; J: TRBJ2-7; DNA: TGTGCCAGCAGGGGGACACCCTCACACGAGCAGTACTTC; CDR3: CASRGTPSHEQYF
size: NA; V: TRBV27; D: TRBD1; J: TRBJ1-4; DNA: TGTGCCAGCAGCCCTCGGACAGGGGCTGGGAATGAAAAACTGTTTTTT; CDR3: CASSPRTGAGNEKLFF
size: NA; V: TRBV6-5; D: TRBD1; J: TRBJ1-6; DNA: TGTGCCAGCAGTGGACAGGGAAATTCACCCCTCCACTTT; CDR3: CASSGQGNSPLHF
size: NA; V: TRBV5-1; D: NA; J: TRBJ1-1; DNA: TGCGCCAGCGGATTCCGGGGGGACACTGAAGCTTTCTTT; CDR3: CASGFRGDTEAFF
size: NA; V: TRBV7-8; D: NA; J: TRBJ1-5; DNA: TGTGCCAGCAGCTTAGGGTCCCGGGGAGGGAATCAGCCCCAGCATTTT; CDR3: CASSLGSRGGNQPQHF